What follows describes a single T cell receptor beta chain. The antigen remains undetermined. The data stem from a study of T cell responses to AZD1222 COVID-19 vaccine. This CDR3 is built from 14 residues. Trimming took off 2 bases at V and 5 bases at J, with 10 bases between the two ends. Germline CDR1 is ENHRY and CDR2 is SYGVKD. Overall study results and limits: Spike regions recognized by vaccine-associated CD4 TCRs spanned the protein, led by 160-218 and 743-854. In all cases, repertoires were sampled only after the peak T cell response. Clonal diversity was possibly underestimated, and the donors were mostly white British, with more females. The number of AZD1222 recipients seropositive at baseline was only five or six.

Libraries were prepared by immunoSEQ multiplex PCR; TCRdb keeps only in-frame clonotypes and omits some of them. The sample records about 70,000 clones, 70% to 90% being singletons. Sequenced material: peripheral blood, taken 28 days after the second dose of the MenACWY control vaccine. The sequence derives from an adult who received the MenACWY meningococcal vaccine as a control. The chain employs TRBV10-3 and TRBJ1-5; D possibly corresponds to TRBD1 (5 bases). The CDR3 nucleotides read TGTGCCATCAGTGAGACCAGGGTCGATCAGCCCCAGCATTTT. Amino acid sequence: CAISETRVDQPQHF.